One and the same sample provided the 27 T cell receptor beta chains below, sequenced in a study of T cell responses to AZD1222 COVID-19 vaccine. Sequencing was performed with immunoSEQ multiplex PCR; in TCRdb, only in-frame clones are kept and a portion is missing. The sample holds around 100,000 clones, roughly 89% seen once. The sample consisted of peripheral blood, taken on day 0 of AZD1222 vaccination. All receptors come from an adult in good health.

The V and J genes are TRBV11-3 and TRBJ2-3, with 7 bases aligning to TRBD2. Trimming at V came to 1 base and at J to 5 bases, leaving 3 bases not matched to a gene. Germline assignment: CDR1 SGHNT and CDR2 YENEEA. The length of the CDR3 is 14 residues. CDR3 sequence: CASSLVAGGDTQYF. Written as DNA, the CDR3 is TGTGCCAGCAGCTTAGTAGCGGGCGGAGATACGCAGTATTTT.

A single count supports this clone. The V gene is TRBV7-6, the J gene TRBJ2-1; 9 bases are a match to TRBD1. There are 15 residues in the CDR3. Germline V lookup: CDR1 SGHVS, CDR2 FNYEAQ. The V and J ends lost 5 bases and 3 bases, in that order; junction bases with no gene match: 5. The CDR3 loop is CASSGRQGGYNEQFF. Written as DNA, the CDR3 is TGTGCCAGCAGCGGCCGACAGGGGGGCTACAATGAGCAGTTCTTC.

The rearrangement joins TRBV11-2 to TRBJ1-5; maybe TRBD1 (6 bases). Germline V gene lookup returns CDR1 SGHAT and CDR2 FQNNGV. V lost 5 bases and J lost 6, with 14 bases in between. The CDR3 is 14 amino acids. DNA of the CDR3: TGTGCCAGCAGCCCCAGTCGAGGGGGTCAGCCCCAGCATTTT. It encodes CASSPSRGGQPQHF. Full variable domain (remainder filled in from reference TRBV11-2 and TRBJ1-5): EAGVAQSPRYKIIEKRQSVAFWCNPISGHATLYWYQQILGQGPKLLIQFQNNGVVDDSQLPKDRFSAERLKGVDSTLKIQPAKLEDSAVYLCASSPSRGGQPQHFGDGTRLSIL.

This clone has a single count. The rearrangement joins TRBV11-2 to TRBJ1-2; 7 nucleotides match TRBD1. Germline CDR1 and CDR2: SGHAT and FQNNGV. The length of the CDR3 is 12 residues. Trimming took 5 bases from V and 8 from J; bases not matched to a gene: 5. DNA for the CDR3: TGTGCCAGCAGCCTGACAGGGCGGGGCTACACCTTC. Its protein product is CASSLTGRGYTF.

J is TRBJ2-2 and V is TRBV2; D gene uncertain. Per the germline V gene, CDR1 is SNHLY and CDR2 is FYNNEI. V lost 6 bases, J lost 5 bases, and 10 bases lay in between. The CDR3 contains 13 residues. The CDR3: CASRSYGTGELFF. Written as DNA, the CDR3 is TGTGCCAGCAGATCCTATGGTACCGGGGAGCTGTTTTTT.

This clone was seen a handful of times. The rearrangement joins TRBV3-1 (or the pseudogene TRBV3-2) to TRBJ1-1; weak D call: TRBD1 (5 bases). The CDR3 spans 15 residues. The ends were cut back, 4 bases at V and 0 bases at J, with 12 bases in the middle. Germline loops: CDR1 LGHDT, CDR2 YNNKEL (reference sequence). CDR3 sequence reads: CASSRAGTVNTEAFF. In DNA, the CDR3 is TGTGCCAGCAGCCGCGCCGGGACGGTGAACACTGAAGCTTTCTTT.

The chain joins TRBV2 to TRBJ2-7; 8 positions match TRBD1. Germline V gives CDR1 SNHLY, CDR2 FYNNEI. V gave up 3 bases and J gave up 4 bases; unmatched junction bases: 2. There are 13 residues in the CDR3. This CDR3 is CASSDRGRYEQYF. The CDR3 DNA sequence: TGTGCCAGCAGTGACAGGGGGCGATACGAGCAGTACTTC. The complete variable domain, with remaining parts taken from reference TRBV2 and TRBJ2-7, reads EPEVTQTPSHQVTQMGQEVILRCVPISNHLYFYWYRQILGQKVEFLVSFYNNEISEKSEIFDDQFSVERPDGSNFTLKIRSTKLEDSAMYFCASSDRGRYEQYFGPGTRLTVT.

The rearrangement uses TRBV6-4 and TRBJ1-5; a possible D gene is TRBD1 (5 bases). V shed 5 bases and J shed 3 bases, with 20 bases lying between them. This CDR3 region has 17 residues. CDR1 and CDR2 from the germline V gene are MRHNA and SNTAGT. The chain's CDR3 is CASSLLRGGVANQPQHF. The CDR3 DNA reads as TGTGCCAGCAGTCTTCTTAGGGGCGGGGTAGCCAATCAGCCCCAGCATTTT.

The CDR3 sequence is CASSFSEIGHF. DNA of the CDR3: TGTGCCAGCAGTTTTTCAGAAATCGGGCATTTT. The chain combines TRBV28 with TRBJ1-5, with unresolved D. The CDR3 totals 11 residues. Trimming left V 3 bases short and J 15 bases short, with 12 bases between. CDR1 MDHEN and CDR2 SYDVKM come from the germline V gene.

This sequence joins TRBV7-8 and TRBJ2-7, with 9 positions matching TRBD1. Unmatched junction bases numbered 8, after V lost 5 bases and J lost 3 bases. CDR1 SGHVS and CDR2 FQNEAQ come from the germline V gene. The length of the CDR3 is 15 residues. The DNA of the CDR3 is TGTGCCAGCAGCCGGACCGGGACAGGGCTCTACGAGCAGTACTTC. This sequence encodes CASSRTGTGLYEQYF. The complete variable domain, with remaining parts taken from reference TRBV7-8 and TRBJ2-7, reads GAGVSQSPRYKVAKRGQDVALRCDPISGHVSLFWYQQALGQGPEFLTYFQNEAQLDKSGLPSDRFFAERPEGSVSTLKIQRTQQEDSAVYLCASSRTGTGLYEQYFGPGTRLTVT.

The genes are TRBV28 and TRBJ1-5, with D tentatively TRBD1 (5 bases). The V gene's germline CDR1 is MDHEN and CDR2 SYDVKM. The CDR3 length is 14 residues. The V and J ends lost 3 bases and 6 bases respectively, with 12 bases between them. The chain's CDR3 is CASSFYDGGQPQHF. In nucleotides, the CDR3 is TGTGCCAGCAGTTTTTATGACGGGGGTCAGCCCCAGCATTTT.

The chain is built from TRBV6-5 and TRBJ2-7, with 11 bases matching TRBD2. With V trimmed by 7 bases and J by 1 base, 6 bases remained unmatched. The CDR3 loop spans 15 amino acids. CDR1 MNHEY and CDR2 SVGAGI come from the germline V gene. DNA for the CDR3: TGTGCCAGCACCCCACTAGCGGGGGTGTCCTACGAGCAGTACTTC. Residues: CASTPLAGVSYEQYF.

The chain is built from TRBV25-1 and TRBJ2-3; possible D gene TRBD1, 6 bases. V was clipped by 6 bases and J by 0 bases, with 22 bases between them. This CDR3 has 18 residues. Germline V gene lookup returns CDR1 MGHDK and CDR2 SYGVNS. This chain's CDR3 is CASRGRGKNLASTDTQYF. The CDR3 bases are TGTGCCAGCAGAGGCAGGGGAAAAAATCTCGCTAGCACAGATACGCAGTATTTT.

The chain uses TRBV7-9 and TRBJ2-3; D remains ambiguous. This CDR3 spans 14 amino acids. V shed 5 bases and J shed 0 bases, with 9 bases lying between them. Germline CDR1 and CDR2: SEHNR and FQNEAQ (reference sequence). Written as DNA, the CDR3 is TGTGCCAGCAGCCCGACCTGGAGCACAGATACGCAGTATTTT. Translating gives CASSPTWSTDTQYF. The entire variable domain, with the rest obtained from reference TRBV7-9 and TRBJ2-3, is as follows: DTGVSQNPRHKITKRGQNVTFRCDPISEHNRLYWYRQTLGQGPEFLTYFQNEAQLEKSRLLSDRFSAERPKGSFSTLEIQRTEQGDSAMYLCASSPTWSTDTQYFGPGTRLTVL.

This clone was detected only once. The same CDR3 arises from other DNA sequences in this sample as well. The chain couples TRBV30 to TRBJ1-2; TRBD1 is a possible D gene (5 bases). There are 12 residues in the CDR3. Germline CDR1 GTSNPN, CDR2 SVGIG (reference sequence). Trimming removed 2 bases from V and 4 bases from J, with 8 bases in between. The CDR3 coding sequence is TGTGCCTGGAGTCCGGGGGGCTATGGCTACACCTTC. Residues: CAWSPGGYGYTF.

This chain links TRBV5-1 with TRBJ2-2; tentatively, D is TRBD2 (5 bases). V was trimmed by 7 bases and J by 1 base, leaving 11 bases between them. This CDR3 spans 14 amino acids. Germline V gene lookup returns CDR1 SGHRS and CDR2 YFSETQ. CDR3 sequence: CASGVEGNTGELFF. The CDR3 nucleotides are TGCGCCAGCGGGGTCGAGGGGAACACCGGGGAGCTGTTTTTT.

V usage is TRBV5-1 and J usage is TRBJ1-1; 9 nucleotides line up with TRBD1. The V and J ends lost 0 bases and 5 bases, in that order; junction bases with no gene match: 2. This CDR3 contains 14 residues. Germline CDR1 is SGHRS and CDR2 is YFSETQ. The CDR3 DNA sequence: TGCGCCAGCAGCTTGGGGACAGGGGATACTGAAGCTTTCTTT. Translated, it gives CASSLGTGDTEAFF.

This rearrangement joins TRBV28 to TRBJ2-2; no reliable D call. The length of the CDR3 is 13 residues. Germline values: CDR1 MDHEN, CDR2 SYDVKM. The V and J ends lost 7 bases and 1 base respectively, with 7 bases between them. The CDR3 DNA is TGTGCCAGCACCTTAGGGAACACCGGGGAGCTGTTTTTT. Its protein product is CASTLGNTGELFF.

The chain is built from TRBV4-2 and TRBJ2-1; TRBD1 matches 7 bases. V dropped 1 base and J dropped 0; count of bases not matched to a gene: 3. This CDR3 region has 16 residues. In germline, CDR1 is LGHNA, CDR2 YNFKEQ. CDR3 nucleotides: TGTGCCAGCAGCCAAGTAGGGGGCCGCTCCTACAATGAGCAGTTCTTC. Its protein product is CASSQVGGRSYNEQFF.

The rearrangement joins TRBV6-2 or TRBV6-3 to TRBJ1-1, with D perhaps TRBD1 (6 bases). Between the trimmed V and J ends, which lost 2 bases and 1 base, there was a span of 14 bases. The CDR3 has 16 residues. Germline assignment: CDR1 MNHEY and CDR2 SVGEGT. The CDR3 loop reads CASSYRGGPTNTEAFF. The CDR3 bases are TGTGCCAGCAGTTACCGGGGGGGCCCCACGAACACTGAAGCTTTCTTT.

The V and J genes are TRBV28 and TRBJ1-2; possible D gene TRBD1, 5 bases. Trimming removed 6 bases at V and 5 bases at J, with 19 bases between. The CDR3 consists of 15 residues. CDR1 is MDHEN and CDR2 is SYDVKM in the germline V gene. CDR3 bases: TGTGCCAGCAGACGTAGACGACAGCGGCTATATGGCTACACCTTC. Its protein product is CASRRRRQRLYGYTF.

The chain is built from TRBV2 and TRBJ2-7, with D unresolved. In germline, CDR1 is SNHLY, CDR2 FYNNEI. Trimming cost V 6 bases and J 2 bases, with 14 bases left between them. The CDR3 is 14 amino acids. CDR3 amino acids: CASSQGPATYEQYF. In DNA, the CDR3 is TGTGCCAGCAGCCAAGGACCGGCAACCTACGAGCAGTACTTC.

The V call is TRBV9, the J call TRBJ1-2, with a possible D match to TRBD1 (6 bases). The CDR3 contains 13 residues. V was clipped by 4 bases and J by 5 bases, with 12 bases between them. Germline assignment: CDR1 SGDLS and CDR2 YYNGEE. CDR3 amino acids: CASSRTGTYGYTF. In nucleotides, the CDR3 is TGTGCCAGCAGCCGGACCGGGACATATGGCTACACCTTC.

The rearrangement uses TRBV11-2 and TRBJ1-4; 8 bases are shared with TRBD1. The CDR3 runs to 14 residues. V lost 7 bases to trimming and J lost 8 bases; unmatched junction nucleotides: 9. Germline CDR1 SGHAT, CDR2 FQNNGV. DNA for the CDR3: TGTGCCAGCAACCCCCAGGGGGCGGGAGAAAAACTGTTTTTT. Translated: CASNPQGAGEKLFF.

The V and J genes are TRBV7-9 and TRBJ2-3; D is uncertain. The V end lost 0 bases, the J end lost 0 bases, and 13 bases lay between the germline ends. This CDR3 comprises 17 residues. In germline, CDR1 is SEHNR, CDR2 FQNEAQ (reference sequence). The CDR3 sequence is CASSLARNLPSTDTQYF. The DNA of the CDR3 is TGTGCCAGCAGCTTAGCGCGGAATTTACCTAGCACAGATACGCAGTATTTT.

The rearrangement joins TRBV4-2 to TRBJ2-7, with D perhaps TRBD1 (6 bases). This CDR3 region has 15 residues. In germline, CDR1 is LGHNA, CDR2 YNFKEQ. V lost 4 bases and J 3 bases, leaving 16 bases between the germline ends. The CDR3 here is CASSPQGSPYYEQYF. For the CDR3, the DNA is TGTGCCAGCAGCCCGCAGGGGTCTCCCTACTACGAGCAGTACTTC.

The CDR3 here is CASSLADSPLHF. For the CDR3, the DNA is TGTGCCAGCAGCTTAGCGGATTCACCCCTCCACTTT. V and J are TRBV11-2 and TRBJ1-6; D is ambiguous. The germline V and J ends were trimmed by 1 base and 8 bases, with 3 bases remaining between them. The germline gives CDR1 SGHAT, CDR2 FQNNGV. This CDR3 is 12 amino acids long.